This is a list of T cell receptor beta chains from one sample in a study of T cell responses to AZD1222 COVID-19 vaccine. Clones were read by immunoSEQ multiplex PCR, and TCRdb kept only the in-frame ones, dropping some. The data contain around 120,000 clones, 70% to 90% of them singletons. Sequenced here: peripheral blood, sampled on day 0 of AZD1222 vaccination. These receptors were obtained from an adult in good health. CDR3s leave out the opening cysteine and the closing phenylalanine or tryptophan. The order of the fields is J gene, V gene, D gene, CDR3 protein. D genes are given only for firm matches.

TRBJ1-4,TRBV19,TRBD1,ASSQRDRGTNEKLF
TRBJ1-3,TRBV11-2,.,ASSPHSRVGNTIY
TRBJ1-4,TRBV3-1/TRBV3-2,TRBD1,ASSHRGQGDEKLF
TRBJ2-3,TRBV6-4,.,ASRTDELTDTQY
TRBJ1-5,TRBV3-1/TRBV3-2,TRBD1,ASSQTGRPQH
TRBJ1-1,TRBV27,.,ASSFGGDGTEAF
TRBJ2-5,TRBV5-1,TRBD2,ASRPTSGGAGTQY
TRBJ1-3,TRBV4-1,.,ASSHFRVSGNTIY
TRBJ2-7,TRBV4-1,.,ASSQDSRGGYEQY
TRBJ1-3,TRBV14,TRBD1,ASSQYGQGGNTIY
TRBJ2-2,TRBV14,TRBD2,ASSQELAGATGELF
TRBJ1-5,TRBV7-9,.,ASSFYATGFSNQPQH
TRBJ2-4,TRBV21-1,.,AREWGALAKNIQY
TRBJ2-7,TRBV30,.,AWSVRGDYEQY
TRBJ2-7,TRBV5-1,.,ASSLVQGGFYEQY
TRBJ1-5,TRBV6-5,.,ASSRQVSNQPQH
TRBJ1-2,TRBV30,TRBD1,AWSRDTGVYGYT
TRBJ1-3,TRBV21-1,.,ASSLGGSAGNTIY
TRBJ2-2,TRBV5-4,TRBD1,ASSAPGTENTGELF
TRBJ1-6,TRBV19,.,ASSAIGAPLH
TRBJ2-2,TRBV7-2,.,ASSFEVELF
TRBJ2-5,TRBV4-1,.,ASSQLQVETQY
TRBJ1-4,TRBV5-1,.,ASSLTGATNEKLF
TRBJ2-1,TRBV4-2,.,ASSQDRGGGPPEQF
TRBJ1-6,TRBV10-3,.,AISEVERGSNSPLH
TRBJ1-2,TRBV18,TRBD1,ASSSGQGGNYGYT
TRBJ2-7,TRBV19,TRBD1,ASSPIPGQGYEQY
TRBJ1-2,TRBV30,.,AWSLGINYGYT
TRBJ1-2,TRBV15,TRBD1,ATSAYDRAGDGYT
TRBJ1-5,TRBV6-2/TRBV6-3,.,ASSYSSNQPQH
TRBJ1-3,TRBV30,.,AWSPRGNGNTIY
TRBJ2-5,TRBV19,.,ASRRTGGETQY
TRBJ1-2,TRBV13,TRBD1,ASSSRTGWGYT
TRBJ1-6,TRBV13,.,ASSLSGGTGNSPLH
TRBJ1-4,TRBV6-5,.,ATYRNEKLF
TRBJ2-7,TRBV7-9,.,ASSLAQQGSYEQY
TRBJ1-4,TRBV3-1/TRBV3-2,.,ASSSQARGVTNEKLF
TRBJ1-2,TRBV30,TRBD1,AFKQGPLSGYT
TRBJ2-1,TRBV5-1,.,ASSYSTEQF
TRBJ1-2,TRBV9,.,ASAPDPTVNYGYT
TRBJ1-4,TRBV10-2,TRBD1,ASSAQQGAGEKLF
TRBJ2-1,TRBV6-5,TRBD2,ASNLAGAYNEQF
TRBJ1-5,TRBV7-9,TRBD1,ASSAGQGSQPQH
TRBJ1-2,TRBV29-1,TRBD1,SETRDSRGYT
TRBJ1-1,TRBV3-1/TRBV3-2,.,ASSRNRNTEAF
TRBJ2-1,TRBV11-2,TRBD2,ASSPRLAGGPYNEQF
TRBJ2-3,TRBV19,.,ASSAGPTGDTQY
TRBJ2-1,TRBV6-6,TRBD2,ASSPGLAGPWGRNEQF
TRBJ2-7,TRBV7-2,.,ASSLAVTGLYEQY
TRBJ2-2,TRBV6-5,TRBD2,ASSYGGGTGELF
TRBJ1-5,TRBV9,.,ASSVVGNQPQH
TRBJ1-1,TRBV6-5,.,ASSGSLSGRNEAF
TRBJ1-2,TRBV27,.,ASAPTHRDGYT
TRBJ1-5,TRBV7-8,.,ASRAGVAQPQH